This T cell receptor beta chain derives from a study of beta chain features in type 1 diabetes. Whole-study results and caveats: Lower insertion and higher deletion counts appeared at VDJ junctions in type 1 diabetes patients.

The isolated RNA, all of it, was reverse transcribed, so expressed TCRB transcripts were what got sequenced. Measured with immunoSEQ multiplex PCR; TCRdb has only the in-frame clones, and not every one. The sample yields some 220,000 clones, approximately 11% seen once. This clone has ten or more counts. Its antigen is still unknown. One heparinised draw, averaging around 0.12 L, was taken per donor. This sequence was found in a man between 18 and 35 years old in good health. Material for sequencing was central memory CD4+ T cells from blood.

This CDR3 reads CSVRTGGLGTEAFF. CDR3 nucleotide sequence: TGCAGCGTTCGGACAGGGGGTTTAGGCACTGAAGCTTTCTTT. The chain joins TRBV29-1 to TRBJ1-1; TRBD1 agrees at 10 bases. CDR3 size: 14 residues. The V gene's germline CDR1 is SQVTM and CDR2 ANQGSEA. J gave up 4 bases and V 5 bases, and 7 bases lay outside the gene matches.